The 14 T cell receptor beta chains listed next were all sequenced from one sample in a study of CD4 T cells in relation to SARS-CoV-2 and coronaviruses. Clones were read by immunoSEQ multiplex PCR, and TCRdb kept only the in-frame ones, dropping some. The sample has roughly 30,000 clones; around three quarters are singletons. These receptors are not linked to any known antigen. Before the COVID-19 pandemic, during about 2010-2018, CD4+ T cells were taken from unexposed donors. Isolation of CD4+ T cells took place after about 10 days in culture. Sequenced sample: CD4+ T cells from PBMCs, cultured in vitro. The receptors were sampled from a human donor in good health.

The chain recombines TRBV9 with TRBJ2-5, with 7 bases identical to TRBD2. V shed 3 bases and J 2 bases; nucleotides not matched to a gene: 10. In germline, CDR1 is SGDLS, CDR2 YYNGEE. This CDR3 has 16 residues. The CDR3 protein is CASSAGASGTQETQYF. The CDR3 nucleotides are TGTGCCAGCAGCGCCGGGGCTAGCGGCACACAAGAGACCCAGTACTTC.

The chain links TRBV7-3 to TRBJ2-3; 11 bases are shared with TRBD2. The CDR3 consists of 16 residues. Germline trimming cut 2 bases from V and 0 bases from J; bases unmatched to any gene: 1. In germline, CDR1 is SGHTA, CDR2 FQGTGA. CDR3 nucleotide sequence: TGTGCCAGCAGCTTACTAGCGGGAGGAAGCACAGATACGCAGTATTTT. Translation: CASSLLAGGSTDTQYF.

In its sample, this clone was seen once. The chain couples TRBV6-2 or TRBV6-3 to TRBJ1-6; no clear D. V was clipped by 4 bases and J by 0 bases, with 10 bases between them. Germline loops: CDR1 MNHEY, CDR2 SVGEGT. The CDR3 has 16 residues. The CDR3 reads CASSSNTVSYNSPLHF. CDR3 in DNA: TGTGCCAGCAGTTCGAACACTGTCTCCTATAATTCACCCCTCCACTTT.

This chain uses TRBV4-3 with TRBJ2-7; the D gene could be TRBD1 or TRBD2 (7 bases each). This CDR3 has 15 amino acids. CDR1 and CDR2 (germline): LGHNA, YSLEER. Trimming removed 6 bases at V and 3 bases at J, with 18 bases between. DNA for the CDR3: TGCGCCAGCAGTGGACGGGTCAGGGGGGGCTACGAGCAGTACTTC. It is translated as CASSGRVRGGYEQYF.

This chain joins TRBV7-6 and TRBJ2-3; D is undetermined. V was pared by 2 bases and J by 1 base, with 10 bases between. The germline CDR1 and CDR2 sequences are SGHVS and FNYEAQ. The CDR3 sequence is 15 residues long. The CDR3 nucleotides are TGTGCCAGCAGCTTAAGGGTTTTTGGCACAGATACGCAGTATTTT. As protein: CASSLRVFGTDTQYF.

The V gene is TRBV7-2, the J gene TRBJ2-3; 13 positions match TRBD2. This CDR3 spans 19 amino acids. The germline V gene has CDR1 SGHTA and CDR2 FQGNSA. The V segment lost 3 bases and the J segment 4 bases; nucleotides outside the gene matches: 13. The CDR3 loop is CASSLRGTSGTGGPDTQYF. CDR3 nucleotide sequence: TGTGCCAGCAGCTTGAGGGGGACTAGCGGGACGGGGGGCCCAGATACGCAGTATTTT.

The rearrangement uses TRBV19 and TRBJ1-2; 7 bases agree with TRBD1. CDR3 size: 14 residues. The germline gives CDR1 LNHDA, CDR2 SQIVND (reference sequence). The J segment lost 8 bases and the V segment lost 4 bases, leaving 10 bases of the junction unmatched. The CDR3, as DNA: TGTGCCAGTAGTAGGGGACAGCGCATAGGGGGCTACACCTTC. Translation gives CASSRGQRIGGYTF.

The CDR3 DNA reads TGTGCCAGTAGCGACAGGCTGAATACGCAGTATTTT. Its translation is CASSDRLNTQYF. The rearrangement joins TRBV19 to TRBJ2-3; possible D gene TRBD1, 6 bases. V was pared by 6 bases and J by 7 bases, with 11 bases between. Germline V gene sequence: CDR1 LNHDA, CDR2 SQIVND (reference sequence). The CDR3 has 12 amino acids.

The V and J genes are TRBV29-1 and TRBJ2-7; unclear D gene. V shed 4 bases and J shed 0 bases, with 13 bases lying between them. The CDR3 is made up of 14 amino acids. In germline, CDR1 is SQVTM, CDR2 ANQGSEA. CDR3 in amino acids: CSVVESGPSYEQYF. Here the CDR3 DNA reads TGCAGCGTTGTGGAGTCGGGCCCCTCCTACGAGCAGTACTTC.

This rearrangement joins TRBV7-2 to TRBJ2-3; D might be TRBD1 (5 bases). The germline V and J ends were trimmed by 2 bases and 5 bases, with 11 bases remaining between them. This CDR3 has 14 residues. CDR1 SGHTA and CDR2 FQGNSA come from the germline V gene. CDR3 bases: TGTGCCAGCAGCTTACGCCCCCAGGGAGATACGCAGTATTTT. Amino acids: CASSLRPQGDTQYF.

This clone was seen a handful of times. This rearrangement joins TRBV4-1 to TRBJ1-3; D call uncertain. CDR1 MGHRA and CDR2 YSYEKL come from the germline V gene. CDR3 length: 14 amino acids. V gave up 2 bases and J gave up 4 bases, with 9 bases separating them. CDR3 amino acids: CASSQTLIGNTIYF. The CDR3 DNA is TGCGCCAGCAGCCAAACTTTAATCGGAAACACCATATATTTT.

The chain carries TRBV19 and TRBJ2-6, with D tentatively TRBD1 or TRBD2 (5 bases each). Per the germline V gene, CDR1 is LNHDA and CDR2 is SQIVND (reference sequence). V lost 6 bases, J lost 1 base, and 19 bases lay in between. The CDR3 loop spans 18 amino acids. The CDR3 DNA sequence: TGTGCCAGTAGGGACACCGGGACCGGCAGTTCTGGGGCCAACGTCCTGACTTTC. Residues: CASRDTGTGSSGANVLTF.

The chain links TRBV7-2 to TRBJ1-5; no reliable D call. The CDR3 length is 15 residues. Germline V CDR1 and CDR2: SGHTA, FQGNSA. V lost 5 bases, J lost 1 base, and 12 bases lay in between. CDR3 nucleotides: TGTGCCAGCAGCACCCTCCTGGGGAGCAATCAGCCCCAGCATTTT. This codes for CASSTLLGSNQPQHF.

The chain has TRBV5-1 and TRBJ1-2, with D possibly TRBD1 on 6 matching bases. The V and J ends lost 2 bases and 8 bases respectively, with 13 bases between them. The CDR3 length is 13 residues. Germline-derived CDR1 and CDR2 are SGHRS and YFSETQ. The CDR3 DNA follows: TGCGCCAGCAGCTTACCGGGGGCCGGAGGCTACACCTTC. Its translation is CASSLPGAGGYTF.